The rows below give T cell receptor beta chains drawn from one sample of a study of CD8 T cells in ankylosing spondylitis. Via MiXCR, TCRdb re-called the 5' RACE reads, giving one row per CDR3 protein. The repertoire holds hundreds of thousands of distinct CDR3 sequences, over 15% seen once, with about 8.2% in the top ten. The sequenced sample consisted of blood, either unsorted or a sorted T cell fraction (not recorded which). The receptors originated from a male donor with ankylosing spondylitis or in good health (not recorded which). The CDR3 runs from the conserved cysteine through the conserved F or W. Fields, in order: clone size, J gene, D gene, V gene, CDR3 DNA, CDR3 protein. D genes are given only for firm matches. Clone size, where shown, is once, few, many, or a class for clones that have expanded.

>many|TRBJ2-5|TRBD1|TRBV9
TGTGCCAGCAGCGAAGGACAGGGTCAAGAGACCCAGTACTTC
CASSEGQGQETQYF
>few|TRBJ2-3|TRBD1|TRBV2
TGTGCCAGCAGTCCTCCGGGACAGAGCACAGATACGCAGTATTTT
CASSPPGQSTDTQYF
>-|TRBJ1-5|-|TRBV6-1
TGTGCCAGCAGGGACAATTACAATCAGCCCCAGCATTTT
CASRDNYNQPQHF
>many|TRBJ2-1|TRBD2|TRBV20-1
TGCAGTGCTAGGACAGCGGGAGAGTTCGGTGAGCAGTTCTTC
CSARTAGEFGEQFF
>-|TRBJ2-2|-|TRBV7-9
TGTGCCAGCAGCTTAGGAGGGTTGTGGAACACCGGGGAGCTGTTTTTT
CASSLGGLWNTGELFF
>-|TRBJ2-2|TRBD2|TRBV20-1
TGCAGTGTCCGGACTAGCGGAGTGAACACCGGGGAGCTGTTTTTT
CSVRTSGVNTGELFF
>-|TRBJ1-2|-|TRBV6-1
TGTGCCAGCGGAGGGATTGGGGAGTTGATAGTAGGCTACACCTTC
CASGGIGELIVGYTF
>few|TRBJ2-3|TRBD2|TRBV12-3/TRBV12-4
TGTGCCAGCAGTTTCCCGCGGGGGGGTCCAGATACGCAGTATTTT
CASSFPRGGPDTQYF
>-|TRBJ2-6|-|TRBV20-1
TGCAGTGCAGTCCGTCCCTCTGGGGCCAACGTCCTGACTTTC
CSAVRPSGANVLTF
>many|TRBJ2-2|-|TRBV9
TGTGCCAGCAGCGTAGGGGGCACCGGGGAGCTGTTTTTT
CASSVGGTGELFF
>few|TRBJ2-3|-|TRBV5-1
TGCGCCAGCAGCTTGGGAACAGGGTTGGCAGATACGCAGTATTTT
CASSLGTGLADTQYF
>-|TRBJ2-5|TRBD2|TRBV15
TGTGCCACCAGCAGAGATACTAGCGGGGGTCAAGAGACCCAGTACTTC
CATSRDTSGGQETQYF
>many|TRBJ2-2|-|TRBV24-1
TGTGCCACCAATGGGGGGACAGAACTGAACACCGGGGAGCTGTTTTTT
CATNGGTELNTGELFF
>few|TRBJ2-3|TRBD2|TRBV29-1
TGCAGCGCGGGAGGGGGGCACCAAAACACAGATACGCAGTATTTT
CSAGGGHQNTDTQYF
>many|TRBJ2-1|-|TRBV6-5
TGTGCCAGCAGTTATTCCGGGGCTAGCTCCTACAATGAGCAGTTCTTC
CASSYSGASSYNEQFF
>-|TRBJ1-1|TRBD1|TRBV5-1
TGCGCCAGCAGCCCCCGGACAGGTGTGGCCTTGAACACTGAAGCTTTCTTT
CASSPRTGVALNTEAFF
>-|TRBJ1-3|TRBD1|TRBV9
TGTGCCAGCAGCGAGGGACCCGGGACAGGGAGGGGAAACACCATATATTTT
CASSEGPGTGRGNTIYF
>-|TRBJ2-1|TRBD2|TRBV12-3/TRBV12-4
TGTGCCAGCAGTCCGACGGGACTAGTCCATGAGCAGTTCTTC
CASSPTGLVHEQFF
>-|TRBJ2-5|TRBD1|TRBV5-1
TGCGCCAGCAGCTTACAGGGGGAATCCCAAGAGACCCAGTACTTC
CASSLQGESQETQYF
>-|TRBJ1-2|-|TRBV27
TGTGCCAGCAGTGAGCGACGACTCTATGGCTACACCTTC
CASSERRLYGYTF
>many|TRBJ2-2|TRBD1|TRBV5-1
TGCGCCAGCAGCCCGGGGGACAGGGACGGCACCGGGGAGCTGTTTTTT
CASSPGDRDGTGELFF
>few|TRBJ1-5|TRBD1|TRBV27
TGTGCCAGCAGTACACAGGGGCTGGGCAATCAGCCCCAGCATTTT
CASSTQGLGNQPQHF
>few|TRBJ1-1|-|TRBV28
TGTGCCAGCTACCGCACAGGGAGTTTTTCGGACACTGAAGCTTTCTTT
CASYRTGSFSDTEAFF
>-|TRBJ2-4|TRBD2|TRBV4-1
TGCGCCAGCAGCCAAGATCTAACGACTAGCGGAGGTTCCAAAAACATTCAGTACTTC
CASSQDLTTSGGSKNIQYF
>few|TRBJ2-1|-|TRBV11-1
TGTGCCAGCAGCTTAGAGGGGGACAAACCCTACAATGAGCAGTTCTTC
CASSLEGDKPYNEQFF
>few|TRBJ1-2|TRBD1|TRBV10-3
TGTGCCATCAGCCCGGGACAGGGGGTTCTCTCAGGCTACACCTTC
CAISPGQGVLSGYTF